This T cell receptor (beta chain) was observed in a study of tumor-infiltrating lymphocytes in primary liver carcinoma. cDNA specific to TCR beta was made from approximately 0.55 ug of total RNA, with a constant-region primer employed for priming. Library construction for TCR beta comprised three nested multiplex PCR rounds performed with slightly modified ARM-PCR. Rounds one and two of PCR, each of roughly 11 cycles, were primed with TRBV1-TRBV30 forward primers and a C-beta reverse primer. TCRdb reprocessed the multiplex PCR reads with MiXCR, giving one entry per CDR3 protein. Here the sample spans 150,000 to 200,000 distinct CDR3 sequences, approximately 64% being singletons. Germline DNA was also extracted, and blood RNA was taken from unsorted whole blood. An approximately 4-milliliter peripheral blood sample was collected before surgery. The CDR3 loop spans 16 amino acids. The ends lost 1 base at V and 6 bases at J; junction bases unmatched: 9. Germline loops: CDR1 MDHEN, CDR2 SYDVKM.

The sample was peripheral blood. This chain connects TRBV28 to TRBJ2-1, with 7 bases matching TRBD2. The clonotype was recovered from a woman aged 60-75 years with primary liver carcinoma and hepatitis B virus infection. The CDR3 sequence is CASSLLCGSESNEQFF. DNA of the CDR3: TGTGCCAGCAGTTTATTATGCGGGAGCGAGTCCAATGAGCAGTTCTTC.